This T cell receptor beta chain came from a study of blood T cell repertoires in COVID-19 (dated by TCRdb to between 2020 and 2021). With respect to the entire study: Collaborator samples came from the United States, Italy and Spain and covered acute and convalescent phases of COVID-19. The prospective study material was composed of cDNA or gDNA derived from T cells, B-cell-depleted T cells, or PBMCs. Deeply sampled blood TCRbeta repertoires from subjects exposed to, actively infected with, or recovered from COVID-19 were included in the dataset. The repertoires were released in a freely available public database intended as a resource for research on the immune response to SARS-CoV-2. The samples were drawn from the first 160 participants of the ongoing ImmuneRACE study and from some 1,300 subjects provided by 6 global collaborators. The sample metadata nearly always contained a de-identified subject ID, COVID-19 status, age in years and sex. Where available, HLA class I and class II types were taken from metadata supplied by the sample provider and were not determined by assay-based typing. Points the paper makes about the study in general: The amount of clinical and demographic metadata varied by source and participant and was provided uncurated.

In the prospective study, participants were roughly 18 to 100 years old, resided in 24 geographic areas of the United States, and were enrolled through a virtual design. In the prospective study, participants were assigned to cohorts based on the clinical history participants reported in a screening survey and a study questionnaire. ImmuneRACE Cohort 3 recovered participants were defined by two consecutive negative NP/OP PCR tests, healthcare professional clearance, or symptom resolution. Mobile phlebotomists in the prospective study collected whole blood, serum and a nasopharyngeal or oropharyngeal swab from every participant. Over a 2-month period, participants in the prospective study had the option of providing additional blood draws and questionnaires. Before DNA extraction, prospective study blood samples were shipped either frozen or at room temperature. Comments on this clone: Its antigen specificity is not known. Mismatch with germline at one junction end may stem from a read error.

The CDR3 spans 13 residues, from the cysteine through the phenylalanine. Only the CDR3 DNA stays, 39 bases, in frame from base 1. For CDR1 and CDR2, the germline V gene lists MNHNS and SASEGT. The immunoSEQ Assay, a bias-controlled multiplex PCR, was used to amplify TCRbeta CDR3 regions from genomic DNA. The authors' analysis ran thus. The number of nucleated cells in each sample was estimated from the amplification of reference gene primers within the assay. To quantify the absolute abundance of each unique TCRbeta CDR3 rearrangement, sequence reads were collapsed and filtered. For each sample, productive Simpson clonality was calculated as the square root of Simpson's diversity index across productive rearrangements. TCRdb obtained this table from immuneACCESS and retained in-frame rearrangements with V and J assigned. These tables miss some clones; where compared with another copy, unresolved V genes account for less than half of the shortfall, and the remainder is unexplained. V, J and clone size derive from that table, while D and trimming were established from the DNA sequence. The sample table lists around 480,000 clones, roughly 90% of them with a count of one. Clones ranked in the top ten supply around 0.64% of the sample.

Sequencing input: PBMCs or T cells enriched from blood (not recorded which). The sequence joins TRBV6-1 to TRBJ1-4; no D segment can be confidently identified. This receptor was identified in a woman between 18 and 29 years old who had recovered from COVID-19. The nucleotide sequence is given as TGTGCCAGCAGTGAAATAACTAGTGAAAAACTGTTTTTT. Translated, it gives CASSEITSEKLFF.